Below, 32 T cell receptor beta chains from the same sample are listed, as sequenced in a study of glioma-infiltrating T cells (dated by TCRdb to 2016 to 2018). The listed sequencing device is Illumina MiSeq. TCR alpha and beta CDR3 regions were amplified with the iRepertoire nested amplicon-rescue multiplex PCR (arm-PCR) platform from RNA. TCRdb reran the public reads through fastp at Q25 and MiXCR, keeping productive beta chains. Identical CDR3 protein sequences are pooled into one entry, listed with their most common genes and DNA. The sample has roughly 100,000 distinct CDR3 sequences on record, about 37% of them singletons. The ten largest clones take up roughly two fifths of the sample. Material for sequencing was glioma tissue, nonneoplastic brain tissue, or PBMCs (not recorded which). The receptors originated from a human donor with low-grade glioma or glioblastoma, undergoing nonglioma brain surgery, or in good health (not recorded which).

Turning to this clonotype: A single base separates this from a much larger clone, so it may be a read error. The chain has TRBV6-9 and TRBJ2-5; 8 nucleotides match TRBD1. The junction had 8 bases not matched to a gene; V was cut back by 3 bases and J by 5 bases. The V gene's germline CDR1 is MNHGY and CDR2 SVAAGI. This CDR3 is 15 amino acids long. CDR3 sequence: CASSYATRQGETQYF. CDR3 nucleotide sequence: TGTGCCAGCAGTTACGCGACGAGACAGGGGGAGACCCAGTACTTC.

This clonotype was seen at least ten times. The chain recombines TRBV15 with TRBJ1-6; D gene ambiguous. The CDR3 covers 13 residues. Per germline, CDR1 LNHNV and CDR2 YYDKDF (reference sequence). V lost 1 base, J lost 8 bases, and 6 bases lay in between. CDR3 nucleotide sequence: TGTGCCACCAGCAGAGTATGGGATTCACCCCTCCACTTT. Translation gives CATSRVWDSPLHF.

Ten or more counts support this clonotype. The rearrangement joins TRBV29-1 to TRBJ1-2; 12 positions agree with TRBD1. Per germline, CDR1 SQVTM and CDR2 ANQGSEA. The CDR3 contains 16 residues. V trimming: 6 bases; J trimming: 3 bases; junction bases outside the gene matches: 11. CDR3 DNA sequence: TGCAGCGTGCAACCCGGGACAGGGGGCTCTGACTATGGCTACACCTTC. This sequence encodes CSVQPGTGGSDYGYTF.

Only one count was recorded for this clonotype. This may be a read error: a much more frequent sequence differs by one nucleotide. The rearrangement joins TRBV5-1 to TRBJ2-5, with 7 bases lining up with TRBD1. The germline CDR1 and CDR2 sequences are SGHRS and YFSETQ. Trimming cost V 2 bases and J 3 bases; bases outside gene matches: 10. CDR3 length: 16 residues. CDR3 sequence reads: CASSLRGQDGEETQYF. CDR3 bases: TGCGCCAGCAGCTTACGTGGACAGGATGGCGAAGAGACCCAGTACTTC.

This clonotype was picked up many times. In nucleotides, the CDR3 is TGTGCCAGCAGCCGAGGCGACAATTTCTATGGCTACACCTTC. As protein: CASSRGDNFYGYTF. V usage is TRBV7-8 and J usage is TRBJ1-2; no clear D. CDR1 is SGHVS and CDR2 is FQNEAQ in the germline V gene. The CDR3 loop spans 14 amino acids. V was pared by 5 bases and J by 4 bases, with 14 bases between.

V usage is TRBV27 and J usage is TRBJ2-2, with D perhaps assigned TRBD1 or TRBD2 (5 bases each). V lost 1 base, J lost 6 bases, and 18 bases lay in between. Germline-derived CDR1 and CDR2 are MNHEY and SMNVEV (reference sequence). The CDR3 runs to 17 residues. CDR3 coding DNA: TGTGCCAGCAGTTTATACCCGGGACCTACGTTCGCCGGGGAGCTGTTTTTT. Its protein is CASSLYPGPTFAGELFF.

This chain uses TRBV6-1 with TRBJ1-1; 8 nucleotides align to TRBD1. Trimming at V came to 3 bases and at J to 5 bases, leaving 20 bases not matched to a gene. Per germline, CDR1 MNHNS and CDR2 SASEGT. This CDR3 is 19 amino acids long. CDR3 bases: TGTGCCAGCAGTGAGCGCGGACCGGGACAGGTATTTCTGAGTACTGAAGCTTTCTTT. It encodes CASSERGPGQVFLSTEAFF.

For this clonotype: A much larger clone is a single base away; this may be a read error. CDR3 DNA: TGCAGCGTGGAGACTAGCGCTACCTACAATGAGGAGTTCTTC. As protein: CSVETSATYNEEFF. The rearrangement joins TRBV29-1 to TRBJ2-1, with 8 positions matching TRBD2. The CDR3 has 14 amino acids. The germline V gene has CDR1 SQVTM and CDR2 ANQGSEA.

At least ten counts were recorded for this clonotype. This sequence joins TRBV6-1 and TRBJ2-7; 9 nucleotides match TRBD1. Trimming at V came to 4 bases and at J to 1 base, leaving 5 bases not matched to a gene. The CDR3 consists of 15 residues. Germline V gene data show CDR1 as MNHNS and CDR2 as SASEGT. For the CDR3, the DNA is TGTGCCAGCAGTGGAACAGGGGGCGCATCCTACGAGCAGTACTTC. Protein: CASSGTGGASYEQYF.

In regard to this clonotype: A much more abundant neighbour one base away suggests this may be a read error. The rearrangement uses TRBV5-8 and TRBJ2-7, with 7 bases matching TRBD2. After removal of 3 bases from V and 2 bases from J, the junction contained 8 bases not matched to a gene. CDR1 is SGHTS and CDR2 is YDEGEE in the germline V gene. The CDR3 has 15 residues. CDR3 sequence (DNA): TGTGCCAGCAGCTGGGGGGGAGGGGAGACCTACGAGCAGTACTTC. It specifies CASSWGGGETYEQYF.

This clonotype was seen many times. The rearrangement links TRBV18 to TRBJ2-3, with 10 bases fitting TRBD2. Germline loops: CDR1 KGHSH, CDR2 LQKENI. CDR3 length: 16 residues. V lost 0 bases to trimming and J lost 4 bases; unmatched junction nucleotides: 4. The DNA for the CDR3 is TGTGCCAGCTCACCACCGACTAGCGGGTTCTCAGATACGCAGTATTTT. Protein product: CASSPPTSGFSDTQYF.

Comments on this clonotype: A much larger clone lies a single base off, so this may be a read error. The chain joins TRBV18 to TRBJ1-5; tentative D call: TRBD1 (5 bases). The CDR3 extends over 14 amino acids. CDR1 and CDR2 from the germline V gene are KGHSH and LQKENI. This CDR3 reads CASSPTGGNQHQHF. For the CDR3, the DNA is TGTGCCAGCTCACCCACGGGGGGAAATCAGCACCAGCATTTT.

This sequence joins TRBV15 and TRBJ2-7, with D uncertain. This CDR3 contains 14 residues. CDR1 is LNHNV and CDR2 is YYDKDF in the germline V gene (reference sequence). Trimming pared 0 bases from V and 2 bases from J, leaving 8 bases between. The CDR3 DNA reads as TGTGCCACCAGCAGAGATCCAGGTGCCTACGAGCAGTACTTC. It is translated as CATSRDPGAYEQYF.

CDR3 bases: TGTGCCAGGAGGACAGGACAGTTCGAGCAGTACTTC. Protein: CARRTGQFEQYF. This chain links TRBV6-5 with TRBJ2-7, with 7 bases matching TRBD1. CDR1 and CDR2 from the germline V gene are MNHEY and SVGAGI. The CDR3 contains 12 residues. Germline trimming cut 9 bases from V and 6 bases from J; bases unmatched to any gene: 8.

This clonotype has at least ten counts. The chain joins TRBV2 to TRBJ1-5, with D uncertain. This CDR3 is 12 amino acids long. Germline assignment: CDR1 SNHLY and CDR2 FYNNEI. V lost 1 base and J 3 bases, leaving 1 base between the germline ends. DNA for the CDR3: TGTGCCAGCAGTGAAGACAATCAGCCCCAGCATTTT. As protein: CASSEDNQPQHF. The full variable domain, its missing parts supplied by reference TRBV2 and TRBJ1-5, is EPEVTQTPSHQVTQMGQEVILRCVPISNHLYFYWYRQILGQKVEFLVSFYNNEISEKSEIFDDQFSVERPDGSNFTLKIRSTKLEDSAMYFCASSEDNQPQHFGDGTRLSIL.

This clonotype was seen at least ten times. The chain combines TRBV3-1 with TRBJ2-3; D is unresolved. The CDR3 extends over 14 amino acids. Germline CDR1 LGHDT, CDR2 YNNKEL (reference sequence). With 1 base removed from V and 6 bases from J, the gap between germline ends came to 11 bases. CDR3 sequence (DNA): TGTGCCAGCAGCCAAGGTCTTAGCAGGGATACGCAGTATTTT. Protein product: CASSQGLSRDTQYF.

In this sample, this clonotype turned up many times. The V and J genes are TRBV14 and TRBJ2-7; 12 bases are shared with TRBD2. The CDR3 length is 15 residues. Losses at the gene ends were 1 base for V and 5 bases for J; bases not matched to a gene: 3. Germline V gene sequence: CDR1 SGHDN, CDR2 FVKESK. For the CDR3, the DNA is TGTGCCAGCAGCCAAGGGACTAGCGGGGTAGACGAGCAGTACTTC. Translation gives CASSQGTSGVDEQYF. The full variable domain, its missing parts supplied by reference TRBV14 and TRBJ2-7, is EAGVTQFPSHSVIEKGQTVTLRCDPISGHDNLYWYRRVMGKEIKFLLHFVKESKQDESGMPNNRFLAERTGGTYSTLKVQPAELEDSGVYFCASSQGTSGVDEQYFGPGTRLTVT.

This clonotype has ten or more counts. The gene calls are TRBV29-1 and TRBJ1-1, with a tentative D call TRBD1 (6 bases). Germline CDR1 reads SQVTM; CDR2 reads ANQGSEA. V dropped 6 bases and J dropped 3 bases, with 14 bases sitting between them. The CDR3 covers 13 residues. The CDR3 bases are TGCAGCGTGTCAGGGGCCAGCTACACTGAAGCTTTCTTT. Protein product: CSVSGASYTEAFF.

For this clonotype: The CDR3 end shows no conserved phenylalanine or tryptophan, and so a read error is likely. The chain joins TRBV28 to TRBJ2-6; weak D call: TRBD1 (5 bases). This CDR3 region has 16 residues. The ends were cut back, 6 bases at V and 0 bases at J, with 12 bases in the middle. The V gene's germline CDR1 is MDHEN and CDR2 SYDVKM. CDR3 coding DNA: TGTGCCAGCAGCCTGGGGCCTTTCTCTGGGGCCAACGTCCTGACTCTC. Translation: CASSLGPFSGANVLTL.

This clonotype is medium-sized within its sample. J is TRBJ1-1 and V is TRBV6-1; D is ambiguous. Looked up from germline, CDR1 is MNHNS and CDR2 is SASEGT. This CDR3 region has 13 residues. V was pared by 1 base and J by 7 bases, with 10 bases between. CDR3 amino acids: CASSEDGTVEAFF. DNA of the CDR3: TGTGCCAGCAGTGAAGATGGAACGGTTGAAGCTTTCTTT.

As for this clonotype: A much more abundant neighbour one base away suggests this may be a read error. Since no conserved phenylalanine or tryptophan closes the CDR3, a read error is the likely cause. This CDR3 is CASSHGDSLYEQYL. The CDR3 DNA sequence: TGTGCCAGCTCACACGGGGACTCCCTCTACGAGCAGTACCTC. This chain uses TRBV18 with TRBJ2-7; TRBD2 is a possible D gene (6 bases). This CDR3 region has 14 residues. The germline V and J ends were trimmed by 4 bases and 3 bases, with 13 bases remaining between them. Per germline, CDR1 KGHSH and CDR2 LQKENI.

This clonotype was counted at least ten times. The chain joins TRBV5-1 to TRBJ1-4; TRBD1 aligns across 11 bases. The CDR3 consists of 15 residues. The junction had 6 bases not matched to a gene; V was cut back by 5 bases and J by 6 bases. Germline values: CDR1 SGHRS, CDR2 YFSETQ. The CDR3 bases are TGCGCCAGCAGAAGGACAGGGGGCGTTGATGAAAAACTGTTTTTT. Protein product: CASRRTGGVDEKLFF.

The CDR3 DNA is TGTGCCAGCAGTTCGACTAGCGGGAGGGCGGGTGAGCAGTTCTTC. This sequence encodes CASSSTSGRAGEQFF. This rearrangement joins TRBV2 to TRBJ2-1, with 14 bases aligning to TRBD2. V gave up 5 bases and J gave up 9 bases; unmatched junction bases: 6. CDR1 is SNHLY, CDR2 FYNNEI, per germline. The CDR3 is 15 amino acids.

The chain links TRBV6-6 to TRBJ2-3; TRBD2 is a possible D gene (6 bases). CDR3 length: 16 amino acids. Trimming cost V 5 bases and J 0 bases, with 15 bases left between them. Germline loops: CDR1 MNHNY, CDR2 SVGAGI (reference sequence). This chain's CDR3 is CASSPGGRTSTDTQYF. In DNA form, the CDR3 reads TGTGCCAGCAGTCCCGGGGGACGGACTAGCACAGATACGCAGTATTTT.

Notes on this clonotype: Since no conserved phenylalanine or tryptophan closes the CDR3, a read error is the likely cause. The DNA is omitted, as the CDR3 cannot be located on it reliably, and the CDR3 follows TCRdb's listing. The chain employs TRBV20-1 and TRBJ2-7; TRBD1 reflects the table's D call only, with no check against the DNA. The CDR3 spans 12 amino acids, including both terminal residues. The germline V gene encodes CDR1 DFQATT and CDR2 SNEGSKA (reference sequence). CDR3 amino acids: CSAGDRVSNQAL.

This clonotype was counted many times. J is TRBJ2-4 and V is TRBV12-3 or TRBV12-4; D gene ambiguous. CDR3 length equals 13 residues. V shed 8 bases and J shed 0 bases, with 8 bases lying between them. The CDR3 DNA reads TGTGCCAGCCGTCTTGGAGCCAAAAACATTCAGTACTTC. This codes for CASRLGAKNIQYF.

Ten or more counts support this clonotype. The chain is built from TRBV29-1 and TRBJ1-3; D uncertain. Trimming stripped 7 bases from V and 4 bases from J, with 8 bases between. Germline V CDR1 and CDR2: SQVTM, ANQGSEA. The CDR3 loop spans 11 amino acids. The CDR3 region is CSGSRGNTIYF. CDR3 sequence (DNA): TGCAGCGGGAGTAGGGGAAACACCATATATTTT.

The J gene is TRBJ2-1, the V gene TRBV20-1; D perhaps matches TRBD2 (6 bases). This CDR3 has 15 residues. V was pared by 6 bases and J by 1 base, with 16 bases between. CDR1 and CDR2 from the germline V gene are DFQATT and SNEGSKA (reference sequence). CDR3 protein: CSARRLAQSYNEQFF. The DNA of the CDR3 is TGCAGTGCCCGCCGGCTAGCGCAATCCTACAATGAGCAGTTCTTC.

Notes on this clonotype: The conserved phenylalanine or tryptophan normally closing the CDR3 is absent here, so this likely arose from a read error. The DNA is left out, because the CDR3 cannot be placed on it with certainty; the CDR3 is given as TCRdb lists it. The chain uses TRBV6-5 and TRBJ1-1; the DNA was not compared with TRBD1, the D call given in the table. Germline values: CDR1 MNHEY, CDR2 SVGAGI. Including both end residues, the CDR3 is 13 amino acids long. CDR3 protein: CASRDRSNTEAFG.

As concerns this clonotype: A clone one base away is much larger, so this may be a read error. The CDR3, as DNA: TGTGCCAGCAGCCCCGGACTAGCGGGAGGGCCGAGCTCCTACAATGAGCAGTTCTTC. Amino acids: CASSPGLAGGPSSYNEQFF. V gene TRBV2 combines with J gene TRBJ2-1; 15 bases are a match to TRBD2. Germline assignment: CDR1 SNHLY and CDR2 FYNNEI. With 6 bases clipped from V and 0 bases from J, the junction kept 9 bases outside the gene matches. The CDR3 has 19 amino acids.

Concerning this clonotype itself: A read error may account for a junction end that differs from germline. This chain joins TRBV29-1 and TRBJ2-5; D is unclear. Looked up from germline, CDR1 is SQVTM and CDR2 is ANQGSEA. The CDR3 covers 12 residues. The CDR3 coding sequence is TGCAGCCACTGTACAAAACAAGAGACCCAGTGCTTC. Protein product: CSHCTKQETQCF.

As regards this clonotype: Its ends do not fully match the called genes, so a read error is possible. The CDR3 reads CATNDARHNTGELLF. The CDR3 DNA is TGTGCCACCAATGATGCACGACATAACACCGGGGAGCTGCTTTTT. This chain links TRBV24-1 with TRBJ2-2, with a tentative D call TRBD2 (5 bases). The CDR3 has 15 residues. Looked up from germline, CDR1 is KGHDR and CDR2 is SFDVKD.